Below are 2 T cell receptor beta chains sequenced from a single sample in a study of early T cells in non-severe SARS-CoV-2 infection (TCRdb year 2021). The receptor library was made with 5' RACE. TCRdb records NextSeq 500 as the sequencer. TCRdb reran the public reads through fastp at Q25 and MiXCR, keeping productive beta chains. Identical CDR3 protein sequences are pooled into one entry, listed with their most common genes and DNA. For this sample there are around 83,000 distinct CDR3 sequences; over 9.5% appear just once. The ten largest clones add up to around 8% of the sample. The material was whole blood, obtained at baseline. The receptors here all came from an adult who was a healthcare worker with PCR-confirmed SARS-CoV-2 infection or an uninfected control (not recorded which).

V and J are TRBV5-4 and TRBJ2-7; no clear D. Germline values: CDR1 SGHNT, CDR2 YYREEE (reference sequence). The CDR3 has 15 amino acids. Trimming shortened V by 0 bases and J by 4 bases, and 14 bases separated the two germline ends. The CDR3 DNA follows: TGTGCCAGCAGCTTGGATGCGCACCACCAATACGAGCAGTACTTC. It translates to CASSLDAHHQYEQYF. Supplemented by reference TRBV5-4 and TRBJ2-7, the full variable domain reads ETGVTQSPTHLIKTRGQQVTLRCSSQSGHNTVSWYQQALGQGPQFIFQYYREEENGRGNFPPRFSGLQFPNYSSELNVNALELDDSALYLCASSLDAHHQYEQYFGPGTRLTVT.

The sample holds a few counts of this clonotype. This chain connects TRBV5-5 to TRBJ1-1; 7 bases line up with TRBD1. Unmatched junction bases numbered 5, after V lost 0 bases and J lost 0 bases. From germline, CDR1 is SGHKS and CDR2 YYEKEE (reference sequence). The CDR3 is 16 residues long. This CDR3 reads CASSLAPTGVNTEAFF. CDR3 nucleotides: TGTGCCAGCAGCTTGGCCCCCACAGGGGTGAACACTGAAGCTTTCTTT. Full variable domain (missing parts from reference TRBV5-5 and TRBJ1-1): DAGVTQSPTHLIKTRGQQVTLRCSPISGHKSVSWYQQVLGQGPQFIFQYYEKEERGRGNFPDRFSARQFPNYSSELNVNALLLGDSALYLCASSLAPTGVNTEAFFGQGTRLTVV.